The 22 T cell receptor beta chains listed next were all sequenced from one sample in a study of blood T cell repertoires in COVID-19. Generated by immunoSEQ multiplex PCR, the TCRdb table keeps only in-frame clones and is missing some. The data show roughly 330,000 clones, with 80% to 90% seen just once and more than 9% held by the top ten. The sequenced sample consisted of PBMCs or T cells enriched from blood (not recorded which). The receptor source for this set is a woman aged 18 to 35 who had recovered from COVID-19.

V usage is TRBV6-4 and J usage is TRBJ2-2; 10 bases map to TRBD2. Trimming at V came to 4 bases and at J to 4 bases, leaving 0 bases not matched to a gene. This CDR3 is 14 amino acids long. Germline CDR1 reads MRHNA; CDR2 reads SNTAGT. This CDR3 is CASSVAGGTGELFF. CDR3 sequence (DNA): TGTGCCAGCAGTGTAGCGGGGGGCACCGGGGAGCTGTTTTTT.

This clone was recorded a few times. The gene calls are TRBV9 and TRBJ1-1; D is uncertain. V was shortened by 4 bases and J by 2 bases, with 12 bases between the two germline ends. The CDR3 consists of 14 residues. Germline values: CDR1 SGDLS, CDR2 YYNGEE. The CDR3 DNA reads TGTGCCAGCAGCCCGGGCGGGGTTAACACTGAAGCTTTCTTT. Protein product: CASSPGGVNTEAFF.

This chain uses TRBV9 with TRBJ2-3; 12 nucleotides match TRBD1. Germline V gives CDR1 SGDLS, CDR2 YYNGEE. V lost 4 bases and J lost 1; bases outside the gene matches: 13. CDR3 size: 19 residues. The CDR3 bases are TGTGCCAGCAGCTTGCCGGGACAGGGGGCAGAACTCCGCACAGATACGCAGTATTTT. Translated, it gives CASSLPGQGAELRTDTQYF.

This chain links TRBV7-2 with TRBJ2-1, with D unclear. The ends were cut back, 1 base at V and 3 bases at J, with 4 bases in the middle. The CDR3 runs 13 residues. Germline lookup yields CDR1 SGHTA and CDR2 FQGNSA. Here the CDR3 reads CASSLGLYNEQFF. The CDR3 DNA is TGTGCCAGCAGCTTAGGTCTCTACAATGAGCAGTTCTTC.

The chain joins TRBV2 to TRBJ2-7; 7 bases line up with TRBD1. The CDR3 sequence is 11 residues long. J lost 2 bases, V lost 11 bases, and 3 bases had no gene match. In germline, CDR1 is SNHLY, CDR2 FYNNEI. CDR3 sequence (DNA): TGTGCCGGAGGACAGGCCTACGAGCAGTACTTC. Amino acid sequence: CAGGQAYEQYF.

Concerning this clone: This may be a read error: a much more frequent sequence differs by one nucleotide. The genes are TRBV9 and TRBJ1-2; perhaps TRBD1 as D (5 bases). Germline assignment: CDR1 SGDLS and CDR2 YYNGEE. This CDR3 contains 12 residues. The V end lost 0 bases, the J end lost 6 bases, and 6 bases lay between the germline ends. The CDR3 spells CASSVEGDGYTF. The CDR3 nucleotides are TGTGCCAGCAGCGTAGAAGGGGATGGCTACACCTTC.

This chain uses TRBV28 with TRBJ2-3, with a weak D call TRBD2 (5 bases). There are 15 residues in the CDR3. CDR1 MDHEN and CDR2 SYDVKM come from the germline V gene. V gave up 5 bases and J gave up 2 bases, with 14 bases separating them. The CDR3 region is CASSTTGILTDTQYF. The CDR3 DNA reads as TGTGCCAGCAGTACGACCGGGATCCTCACAGATACGCAGTATTTT.

CDR3 DNA: TGTGCCAGCAGCTTGCTAGCGGGGACAGATACGCAGTATTTT. This encodes CASSLLAGTDTQYF. The rearrangement uses TRBV5-6 and TRBJ2-3; 9 bases fit TRBD2. The germline gives CDR1 SGHDT, CDR2 YYEEEE. The CDR3 has 14 residues. The ends lost 1 base at V and 3 bases at J; junction bases unmatched: 0.

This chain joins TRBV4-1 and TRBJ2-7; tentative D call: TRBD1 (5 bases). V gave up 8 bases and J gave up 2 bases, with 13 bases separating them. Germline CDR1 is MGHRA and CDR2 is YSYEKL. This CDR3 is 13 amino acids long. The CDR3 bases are TGCGCCAGCTCCCGACAGTTGGCCTACGAGCAGTACTTC. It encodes CASSRQLAYEQYF.

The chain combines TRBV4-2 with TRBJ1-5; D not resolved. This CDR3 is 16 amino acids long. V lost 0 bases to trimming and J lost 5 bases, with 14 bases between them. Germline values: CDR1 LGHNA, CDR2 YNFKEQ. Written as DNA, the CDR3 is TGTGCCAGCAGCCAAGATAGCCCGGCCAACTATCAGCCCCAGCATTTT. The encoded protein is CASSQDSPANYQPQHF.

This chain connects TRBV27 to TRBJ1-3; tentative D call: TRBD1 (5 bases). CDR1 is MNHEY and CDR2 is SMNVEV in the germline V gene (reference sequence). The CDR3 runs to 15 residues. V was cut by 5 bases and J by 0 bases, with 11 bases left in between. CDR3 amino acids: CASSRTGFSGNTIYF. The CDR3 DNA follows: TGTGCCAGCAGTCGAACAGGATTCTCTGGAAACACCATATATTTT.

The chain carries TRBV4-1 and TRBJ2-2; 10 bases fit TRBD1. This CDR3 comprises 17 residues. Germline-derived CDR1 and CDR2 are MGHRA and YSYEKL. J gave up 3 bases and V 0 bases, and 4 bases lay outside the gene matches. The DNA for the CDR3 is TGCGCCAGCAGCCAAGACCGGACAGGGGGGGACACCGGGGAGCTGTTTTTT. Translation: CASSQDRTGGDTGELFF.

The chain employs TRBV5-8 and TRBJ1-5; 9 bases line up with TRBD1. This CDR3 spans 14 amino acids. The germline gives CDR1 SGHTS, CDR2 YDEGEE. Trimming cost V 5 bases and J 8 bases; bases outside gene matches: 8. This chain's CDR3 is CASSTGTGLEPQHF. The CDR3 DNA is TGTGCCAGCAGTACCGGGACAGGGTTGGAGCCCCAGCATTTT.

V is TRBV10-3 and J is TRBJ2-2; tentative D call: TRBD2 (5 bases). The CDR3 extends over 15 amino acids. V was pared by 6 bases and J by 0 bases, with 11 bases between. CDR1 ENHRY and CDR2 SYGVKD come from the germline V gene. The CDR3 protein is CAIRPEVPNTGELFF. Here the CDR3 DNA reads TGTGCCATCAGGCCGGAGGTCCCGAACACCGGGGAGCTGTTTTTT.

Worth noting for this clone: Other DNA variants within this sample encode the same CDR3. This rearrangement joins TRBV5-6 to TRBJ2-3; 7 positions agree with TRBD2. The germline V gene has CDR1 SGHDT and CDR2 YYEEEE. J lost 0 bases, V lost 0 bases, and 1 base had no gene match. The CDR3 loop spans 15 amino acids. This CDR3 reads CASSLVGGSTDTQYF. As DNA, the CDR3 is TGTGCCAGCAGCTTGGTGGGGGGGAGCACAGATACGCAGTATTTT.

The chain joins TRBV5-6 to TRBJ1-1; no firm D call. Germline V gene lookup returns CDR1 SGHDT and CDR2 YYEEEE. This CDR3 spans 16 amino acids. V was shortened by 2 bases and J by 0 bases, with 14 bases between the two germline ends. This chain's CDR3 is CASSLHTGSLNTEAFF. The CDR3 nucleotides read TGTGCCAGCAGCTTACATACGGGGTCCTTGAACACTGAAGCTTTCTTT.

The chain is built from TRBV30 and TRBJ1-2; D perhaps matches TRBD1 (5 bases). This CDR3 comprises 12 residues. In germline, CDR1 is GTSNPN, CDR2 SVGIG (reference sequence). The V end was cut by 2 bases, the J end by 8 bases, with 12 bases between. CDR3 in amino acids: CAWSPQGGGYTF. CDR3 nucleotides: TGTGCCTGGAGTCCCCAGGGTGGAGGCTACACCTTC.

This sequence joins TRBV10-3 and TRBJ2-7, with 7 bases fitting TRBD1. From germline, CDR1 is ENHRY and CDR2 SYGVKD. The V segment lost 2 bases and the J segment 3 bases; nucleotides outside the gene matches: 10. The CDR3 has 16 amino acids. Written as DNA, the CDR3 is TGTGCCATCAGTGAGCCACCCGACAGGGATTTCTACGAGCAGTACTTC. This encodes CAISEPPDRDFYEQYF.

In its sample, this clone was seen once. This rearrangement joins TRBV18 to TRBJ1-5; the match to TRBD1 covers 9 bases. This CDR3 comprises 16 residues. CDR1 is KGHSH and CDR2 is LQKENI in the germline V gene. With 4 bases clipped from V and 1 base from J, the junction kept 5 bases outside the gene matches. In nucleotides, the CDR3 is TGTGCCAGCTCACAATCCGGGACAGGGAGCAATCAGCCCCAGCATTTT. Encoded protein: CASSQSGTGSNQPQHF.

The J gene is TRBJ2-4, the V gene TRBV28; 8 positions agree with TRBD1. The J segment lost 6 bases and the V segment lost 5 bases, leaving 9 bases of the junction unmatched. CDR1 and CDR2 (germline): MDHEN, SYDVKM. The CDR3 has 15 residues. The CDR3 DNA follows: TGTGCCAGCAGTCCCCACGTCGACAGGGGAAACATTCAGTACTTC. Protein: CASSPHVDRGNIQYF.

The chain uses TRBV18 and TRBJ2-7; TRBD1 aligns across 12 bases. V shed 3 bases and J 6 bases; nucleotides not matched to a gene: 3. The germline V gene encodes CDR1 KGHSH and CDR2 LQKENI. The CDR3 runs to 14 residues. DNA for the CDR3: TGTGCCAGCTCACCCGGGACAGGGGGCGCCGAGCAGTACTTC. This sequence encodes CASSPGTGGAEQYF. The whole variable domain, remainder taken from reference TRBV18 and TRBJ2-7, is NAGVMQNPRHLVRRRGQEARLRCSPMKGHSHVYWYRQLPEEGLKFMVYLQKENIIDESGMPKERFSAEFPKEGPSILRIQQVVRGDSAAYFCASSPGTGGAEQYFGPGTRLTVT.

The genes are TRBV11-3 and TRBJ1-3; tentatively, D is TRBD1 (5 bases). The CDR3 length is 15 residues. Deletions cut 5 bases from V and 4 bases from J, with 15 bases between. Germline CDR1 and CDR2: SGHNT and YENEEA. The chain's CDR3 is CASSSSSRGGNTIYF. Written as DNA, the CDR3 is TGTGCCAGCAGCAGCAGCTCCCGGGGGGGAAACACCATATATTTT. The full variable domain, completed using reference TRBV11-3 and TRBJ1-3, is EAGVVQSPRYKIIEKKQPVAFWCNPISGHNTLYWYLQNLGQGPELLIRYENEEAVDDSQLPKDRFSAERLKGVDSTLKIQPAELGDSAVYLCASSSSSRGGNTIYFGEGSWLTVV.